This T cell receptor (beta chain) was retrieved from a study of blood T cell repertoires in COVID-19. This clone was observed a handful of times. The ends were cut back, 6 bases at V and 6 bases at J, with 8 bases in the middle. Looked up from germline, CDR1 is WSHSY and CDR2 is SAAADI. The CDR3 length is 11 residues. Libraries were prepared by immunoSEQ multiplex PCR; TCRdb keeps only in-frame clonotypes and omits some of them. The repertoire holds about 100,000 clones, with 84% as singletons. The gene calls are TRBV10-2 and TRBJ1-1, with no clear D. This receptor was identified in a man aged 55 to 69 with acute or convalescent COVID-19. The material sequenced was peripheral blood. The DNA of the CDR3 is TGCGCCAGCAGCAGTGATGCTGAAGCTTTCTTT. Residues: CASSSDAEAFF.